Described below is a single T cell receptor (beta chain) sequence and its context. TCRdb keeps only in-frame clones here, not all; method: immunoSEQ multiplex PCR. Altogether 220,000 or so clones are present, almost 90% being singletons, with the ten largest covering around 15%. This specimen comes from a study of blood T cell repertoires in COVID-19. Background on the study: In each case, the material was cDNA or gDNA derived from T cells, B-cell-depleted T cells, or PBMCs.

The germline V gene encodes CDR1 LNHNV and CDR2 YYDKDF (reference sequence). V trimming: 3 bases; J trimming: 6 bases; junction bases outside the gene matches: 7. The CDR3 is 14 residues long. Participants came from under 30 US areas, aged about 18 to 89 years. Participants reported their clinical history, and cohort assignment relied on those reports. Exposed enrollees encountered a COVID-19 case at some point within 2 weeks before study entry. The origin of this receptor is a man younger than 40 who had been exposed to COVID-19. The sequencing input was PBMCs or T cells enriched from blood (not recorded which). The rearrangement links TRBV15 to TRBJ1-2; 7 bases map to TRBD1. CDR3 protein: CATSSDREFDGYTF. The CDR3 DNA follows: TGTGCCACCAGCAGCGACAGGGAGTTCGATGGCTACACCTTC.